This is a list of T cell receptor beta chains from one sample in a study of blood T cell repertoires in COVID-19. Repertoires were generated with immunoSEQ multiplex PCR, while TCRdb's copy carries only in-frame clones and drops some. This table has fewer than 350,000 clones, about nine tenths appearing once. Source material: peripheral blood. The source is a man younger than 40 with COVID-19, enrolled during active disease. CDR3s leave out the opening cysteine and the closing phenylalanine or tryptophan.

V | CDR3
TRBV28 | ASSRRGGSPINQPQH
TRBV19 | ASSMHSTEAF
TRBV6-5 | ASRGGWGYT
TRBV2 | ASKAETGAYYEQY
TRBV6-5 | ASTPIRGSEQY
TRBV6-5 | ASSSPGVVNYGYT
TRBV29-1 | SVGAQGQGGYT
TRBV28 | ASSPAGLTYEQY
TRBV30 | AWGRDSGEQY
TRBV7-9 | ASSLGLAGSSYNEQF
TRBV27 | ASSPFTTGYTEAF
TRBV12-3/TRBV12-4 | ASSLARDGYT
TRBV20-1 | SASEYGGQPQH
TRBV2 | ASSDYGGGPINEQF
TRBV11-3 | ASSLTPGYSTDTQY
TRBV28 | ASKGERHYSGNTIY
TRBV7-2 | ASSLRQGEQF
TRBV18 | ASSPRGTDTQY
TRBV7-2 | ASSLGAGREKLF
TRBV5-4 | ASSSTQGPGELF
TRBV6-1 | ASSEWDRGSYNEQF
TRBV7-8 | ASSLGGVTKGYT
TRBV28 | ASSLSYYGYT
TRBV5-8 | ASSLVGIGTGAYNEQF
TRBV2 | ASRGQGDYGYT
TRBV6-5 | ASSYSRGRVTNTIY
TRBV19 | ASSTGTQNTEAF
TRBV2 | ASSDPVTPHNEQF
TRBV7-9 | ASSLDTNYGYT
TRBV7-8 | ASSFRVTGEKLF
TRBV5-1 | ASSLTLGQGAYEQY
TRBV11-2 | ASSSGTSTDTQY
TRBV9 | ASSVEGARNSPLH
TRBV6-5 | ASRIPGKQETQY
TRBV5-6 | ASSLGGTAYEQF
TRBV5-1 | ASSSDRVVFGYT
TRBV7-3 | ASSRSGSGANVLT
TRBV4-2 | ASSQPERGRQPQH
TRBV4-3 | ASRGQGGTGELF
TRBV7-3 | ASSLTSRDTYGYT
TRBV6-4 | ASSDFDGTAIGGYT
TRBV19 | ASTGQNYGYT
TRBV7-3 | ASSLGYGSNYGYT
TRBV11-2 | ASSYQPQGAGLSGNTIY
TRBV19 | ASSIARLAKDNEQF
TRBV5-1 | ASSLGDRVPYEQY
TRBV7-9 | ASSLGTGYT
TRBV27 | ASSLSGPGTGDTTDNSPLH
TRBV5-1 | ASSPPLANNEQF
TRBV6-5 | ASSYIGTGGNQPQH
TRBV6-6 | ASSSPTDGTYEQY
TRBV12-3/TRBV12-4 | ASSATFNQPQH
TRBV7-8 | ASSSGQGYVNQPQH